This section outlines one TCR beta chain sequence together with its context. Antigen: not known. The junction differs from germline at one of its ends, possibly a read error. TCRdb's table, derived via immunoSEQ multiplex PCR, lists solely in-frame clones and lacks some. The data contain 150,000 to 200,000 clones, 86% of them seen just once; the ten biggest clones take up roughly 7%. The record originates from a study of cytomegalovirus exposure and HLA in healthy donors. Overall study results and limits: Most sequenced TCRs were rare (though some public TCRs occurred in many donors).

The germline V gene has CDR1 SSHAT and CDR2 FNYEAQ (reference sequence). The CDR3 totals 13 residues. The clonotype originates from a man younger than 40 in good health and CMV-seropositive. The chain recombines TRBV7-7 with TRBJ2-1; no clear D. The source material was PBMCs. The CDR3 region is CASSLVRDNEQFF. Here the CDR3 DNA reads TGTGCTAGCAGCTTAGTCCGGGACAATGAGCAGTTCTTC.